These T cell receptor beta chains were read from a single sample in a study. TCRdb re-derived calls from the 5' RACE reads in MiXCR, one entry per CDR3 protein. The data contain approximately 58,000 distinct CDR3 sequences, more than 25% of them singletons. The specimen was tumor-infiltrating Tregs sorted from the breast tumor. The receptors shown here come from a female donor with breast cancer. CDR3s include the opening cysteine and the closing phenylalanine or tryptophan. A D gene is named only where the DNA matches it firmly. Part of the rows lack a size; the others show once, few, many or a class for expanded clones.

cdr3_nt: TGTGCCAGCAGCCAAGTGGTGGTCAGGGGGCGCGTCACTGAAGCTTTCTTT
cdr3_aa: CASSQVVVRGRVTEAFF
v_call: TRBV4-2
clone_size: NA
d_call: TRBD1
j_call: TRBJ1-1
cdr3_length: 17

cdr3_nt: TGTGCCAGCAGTCCAAACAGCTCTGGAAACACCATATATTTT
cdr3_aa: CASSPNSSGNTIYF
v_call: TRBV6-1
clone_size: many
d_call: NA
j_call: TRBJ1-3
cdr3_length: 14

cdr3_nt: TGTGCCAGCAGCTTGAATCTAGGGACCTACGAGCAGTACTTC
cdr3_aa: CASSLNLGTYEQYF
v_call: TRBV5-6
clone_size: few
d_call: NA
j_call: TRBJ2-7
cdr3_length: 14

cdr3_nt: TGTGCCAGCAGCTTGACAGGTTATGGAAGCACCATATATTTT
cdr3_aa: CASSLTGYGSTIYF
v_call: TRBV11-3
clone_size: many
d_call: NA
j_call: TRBJ1-3
cdr3_length: 14

cdr3_nt: TGTGCCAGCAGGGGCGAGGGGGGCGCACATCAGCCCCAGCATTTT
cdr3_aa: CASRGEGGAHQPQHF
v_call: TRBV21-1
clone_size: many
d_call: NA
j_call: TRBJ1-5
cdr3_length: 15

cdr3_nt: TGCAGTGCTAGAGATTCAGCGGGAGCAATGGGAACCGGGGAGCTGTTTTTT
cdr3_aa: CSARDSAGAMGTGELFF
v_call: TRBV20-1
clone_size: NA
d_call: TRBD2
j_call: TRBJ2-2
cdr3_length: 17

cdr3_nt: TGTGCCAGCAGCCGGGACAGGGACACCGGGGAGCTGTTTTTT
cdr3_aa: CASSRDRDTGELFF
v_call: TRBV4-2
clone_size: few
d_call: TRBD1
j_call: TRBJ2-2
cdr3_length: 14

cdr3_nt: TGTGCCAGCAGTCCCCCGTACTACGGTCCCTACAATGAGCAGTTCTTC
cdr3_aa: CASSPPYYGPYNEQFF
v_call: TRBV28
clone_size: many
d_call: NA
j_call: TRBJ2-1
cdr3_length: 16

cdr3_nt: TGTGCCAGCAGCGCCCGGGTCGGGTCACCCCTCCACTTT
cdr3_aa: CASSARVGSPLHF
v_call: TRBV4-2
clone_size: many
d_call: NA
j_call: TRBJ1-6
cdr3_length: 13

cdr3_nt: TGTGCCAGCAGCCCCGCGTCTAGCGGGTCCACCGGGGAGCTGTTTTTT
cdr3_aa: CASSPASSGSTGELFF
v_call: TRBV7-2
clone_size: many
d_call: TRBD2
j_call: TRBJ2-2
cdr3_length: 16